These 20 T cell receptor beta chains came from one sample sequenced in a study of blood T cell repertoires in COVID-19. The assay was immunoSEQ multiplex PCR, and TCRdb's table has in-frame clones only and misses some. This table holds about 280,000 clones, about four fifths found once. Input material: peripheral blood. All receptors derive from a woman aged 50 to 65 who had recovered from COVID-19.

This clone was detected once. This CDR3 reads CASSTWVGIYEQYF. CDR3 sequence (DNA): TGTGCCAGCAGTACCTGGGTCGGGATCTACGAGCAGTACTTC. The chain employs TRBV6-2 or TRBV6-3 and TRBJ2-7; tentative D call: TRBD2 (5 bases). The CDR3 extends over 14 amino acids. Germline V lookup: CDR1 MNHEY, CDR2 SVGEGT. V was pared by 5 bases and J by 3 bases, with 14 bases between.

The chain carries TRBV5-4 and TRBJ2-2; TRBD2 matches at 8 bases. Germline trimming cut 4 bases from V and 7 bases from J; bases unmatched to any gene: 3. Looked up from germline, CDR1 is SGHNT and CDR2 is YYREEE (reference sequence). The CDR3 length is 13 residues. The CDR3 bases are TGTGCCAGCAGCCCGGGGGGGTTCGGGGAGCTGTTTTTT. This gives the protein CASSPGGFGELFF.

This chain uses TRBV19 with TRBJ2-6; D gene unclear. The V gene lost 6 bases and the J gene lost 4 bases, with 10 bases spanning the gap. Germline lookup yields CDR1 LNHDA and CDR2 SQIVND (reference sequence). The CDR3 loop spans 14 amino acids. The CDR3 DNA reads TGTGCCAGTAGATCTAACCCCGGGGCCAACGTCCTGACTTTC. Its protein is CASRSNPGANVLTF.

The chain employs TRBV5-1 and TRBJ1-1; perhaps TRBD1 as D (6 bases). V was shortened by 4 bases and J by 5 bases, with 15 bases between the two germline ends. Germline V gene data show CDR1 as SGHRS and CDR2 as YFSETQ. The CDR3 length is 14 residues. CDR3: CASSEDSSLTEAFF. The CDR3, as DNA: TGCGCCAGCAGCGAGGACAGTTCCCTGACTGAAGCTTTCTTT.

CDR3 DNA sequence: TGTGCCATCAAAGGGACTAGCGGGGGGGCGGACACCGGGGAGCTGTTTTTT. It yields the protein CAIKGTSGGADTGELFF. V and J are TRBV10-3 and TRBJ2-2; TRBD2 agrees at 16 bases. In germline, CDR1 is ENHRY, CDR2 SYGVKD. V trimming: 7 bases; J trimming: 3 bases; junction bases outside the gene matches: 5. The length of the CDR3 is 17 residues.

V gene TRBV18 combines with J gene TRBJ1-4, with D possibly TRBD1 on 6 matching bases. The V gene lost 3 bases and the J gene lost 8 bases, with 16 bases spanning the gap. CDR3 length: 15 amino acids. Germline CDR1 is KGHSH and CDR2 is LQKENI. The CDR3 protein is CASSPWAGEKEKLFF. The CDR3 coding sequence is TGTGCCAGCTCACCTTGGGCAGGGGAAAAAGAAAAACTGTTTTTT.

This rearrangement joins TRBV7-9 to TRBJ2-3, with 9 bases that match TRBD2. The V gene end was trimmed by 4 bases and the J gene end by 2 bases; junction bases not matched to a gene: 13. The CDR3 runs 18 residues. The germline V gene encodes CDR1 SEHNR and CDR2 FQNEAQ (reference sequence). DNA for the CDR3: TGTGCCAGCAGCTCCCGTATAGCGGGAGACGAAACCACAGATACGCAGTATTTT. Translation: CASSSRIAGDETTDTQYF.

This chain connects TRBV10-3 to TRBJ2-2, with 8 bases fitting TRBD2. This CDR3 has 14 amino acids. Trimming cost V 8 bases and J 4 bases; bases outside gene matches: 6. Germline V CDR1 and CDR2: ENHRY, SYGVKD. CDR3: CAIRAGGLTGELFF. The DNA for the CDR3 is TGTGCCATCCGGGCGGGGGGACTCACCGGGGAGCTGTTTTTT.

The chain is built from TRBV28 and TRBJ2-7; D perhaps matches TRBD2 (6 bases). This CDR3 spans 16 amino acids. V shed 6 bases and J shed 0 bases, with 18 bases lying between them. Germline lookup yields CDR1 MDHEN and CDR2 SYDVKM. CDR3 bases: TGTGCCAGCAGCCGAGAGATGGGGGGAGTCTCCTACGAGCAGTACTTC. This translates into CASSREMGGVSYEQYF.

The chain has TRBV29-1 and TRBJ2-3; 7 bases align to TRBD2. The V gene end was trimmed by 1 base and the J gene end by 4 bases; junction bases not matched to a gene: 2. This CDR3 region has 13 residues. Germline values: CDR1 SQVTM, CDR2 ANQGSEA. CDR3 nucleotides: TGCAGCGTTGAAGTGGGGGGGGCAGATACGCAGTATTTT. Encoded protein: CSVEVGGADTQYF.

This clone was observed a handful of times. The CDR3 is CASSYAPDRATGELFF. The CDR3 DNA reads as TGTGCCAGCAGTTACGCTCCCGACAGGGCCACCGGGGAGCTGTTTTTT. The chain recombines TRBV6-5 with TRBJ2-2; TRBD1 matches 7 bases. The V and J ends lost 2 bases and 4 bases, in that order; junction bases with no gene match: 7. Germline assignment: CDR1 MNHEY and CDR2 SVGAGI. This CDR3 is 16 amino acids long.

This chain links TRBV4-1 with TRBJ2-7; 11 positions agree with TRBD1. Germline CDR1 MGHRA, CDR2 YSYEKL. The V segment lost 1 base and the J segment 2 bases; nucleotides outside the gene matches: 4. The CDR3 sequence is 16 residues long. The CDR3 loop reads CASSQGRDRGTYEQYF. The DNA of the CDR3 is TGCGCCAGCAGCCAAGGCCGGGACAGGGGGACCTACGAGCAGTACTTC.

The J gene is TRBJ2-7, the V gene TRBV20-1, with 7 positions matching TRBD2. V gave up 3 bases and J gave up 0 bases; unmatched junction bases: 5. Germline V CDR1 and CDR2: DFQATT, SNEGSKA (reference sequence). This CDR3 is built from 14 residues. In DNA, the CDR3 is TGCAGTGCTAGTGCCCTAGCGGCCTCCTACGAGCAGTACTTC. Translating gives CSASALAASYEQYF.

This clone has only one observation. The CDR3 loop is CASSPDPGRGSTDTQYF. For the CDR3, the DNA is TGTGCCAGCTCACCTGACCCCGGGAGGGGAAGCACAGATACGCAGTATTTT. This chain connects TRBV18 to TRBJ2-3; 8 bases line up with TRBD2. The trim removed 3 bases at V and 0 bases at J, leaving 8 bases unmatched. The CDR3 contains 17 residues. Per the germline V gene, CDR1 is KGHSH and CDR2 is LQKENI. The full variable domain, rest sourced from reference TRBV18 and TRBJ2-3, is NAGVMQNPRHLVRRRGQEARLRCSPMKGHSHVYWYRQLPEEGLKFMVYLQKENIIDESGMPKERFSAEFPKEGPSILRIQQVVRGDSAAYFCASSPDPGRGSTDTQYFGPGTRLTVL.

V is TRBV20-1 and J is TRBJ2-7; TRBD2 might be the D (5 bases). The V end was cut by 3 bases, the J end by 7 bases, with 7 bases between. CDR1 and CDR2 from the germline V gene are DFQATT and SNEGSKA (reference sequence). CDR3 length: 10 residues. CDR3 loop: CSARDLEQYF. The CDR3 nucleotides read TGCAGTGCTAGGGACTTAGAGCAGTACTTC.

This clone was seen more than once but under ten times. The chain uses TRBV7-9 and TRBJ2-1; perhaps TRBD1 as D (6 bases). CDR3 length equals 14 residues. Trimming removed 3 bases at V and 6 bases at J, with 12 bases between. CDR1 SEHNR and CDR2 FQNEAQ come from the germline V gene (reference sequence). The DNA of the CDR3 is TGTGCCAGCAGCTTTGGACAGCAGCTCAATGAGCAGTTCTTC. Translating it yields CASSFGQQLNEQFF.

This rearrangement joins TRBV5-6 to TRBJ2-7; perhaps TRBD1 as D (6 bases). V lost 2 bases to trimming and J lost 7 bases, with 16 bases between them. There are 14 residues in the CDR3. In germline, CDR1 is SGHDT, CDR2 YYEEEE. The CDR3 DNA is TGTGCCAGCAGCTTAGGGGACAACACCGTGGAGCAGTACTTC. It codes for CASSLGDNTVEQYF.

The genes are TRBV19 and TRBJ2-7, with D possibly TRBD1 on 5 matching bases. V lost 5 bases and J lost 3, with 11 bases in between. Germline-derived CDR1 and CDR2 are LNHDA and SQIVND (reference sequence). This CDR3 contains 13 residues. Here the CDR3 DNA reads TGTGCCAGTAGTCCAGCCAGGGTCTACGAGCAGTACTTC. It encodes CASSPARVYEQYF.

The chain uses TRBV27 and TRBJ2-7; D may be TRBD1 (5 bases). The V end lost 3 bases, the J end lost 0 bases, and 12 bases lay between the germline ends. The CDR3 is 15 residues long. Germline CDR1 MNHEY, CDR2 SMNVEV (reference sequence). For the CDR3, the DNA is TGTGCCAGCAGTTTGGGGCGACGAAGCTCCTACGAGCAGTACTTC. Its protein is CASSLGRRSSYEQYF.

The chain combines TRBV3-1 (or the pseudogene TRBV3-2) with TRBJ2-7; 10 bases map to TRBD1. V shed 1 base, J shed 6 bases, and the junction held 6 bases outside the gene matches. Germline V gene lookup returns CDR1 LGHDT and CDR2 YNNKEL (reference sequence). The length of the CDR3 is 15 residues. The CDR3: CASSQVLGTGVEQYF. Written as DNA, the CDR3 is TGTGCCAGCAGCCAAGTTCTGGGGACAGGGGTCGAGCAGTACTTC.